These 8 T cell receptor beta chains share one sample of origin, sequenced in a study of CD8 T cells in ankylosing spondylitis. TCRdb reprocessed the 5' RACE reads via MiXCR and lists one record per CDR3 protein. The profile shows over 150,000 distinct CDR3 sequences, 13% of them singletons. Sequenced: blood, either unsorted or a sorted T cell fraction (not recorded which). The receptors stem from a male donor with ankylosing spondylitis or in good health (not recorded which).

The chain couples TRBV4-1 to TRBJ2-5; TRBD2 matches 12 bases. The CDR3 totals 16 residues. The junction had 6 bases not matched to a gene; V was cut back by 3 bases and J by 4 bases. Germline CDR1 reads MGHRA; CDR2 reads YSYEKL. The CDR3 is CASSQATSGGGETQYF. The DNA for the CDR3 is TGCGCCAGCAGCCAGGCGACTAGCGGGGGTGGAGAGACCCAGTACTTC.

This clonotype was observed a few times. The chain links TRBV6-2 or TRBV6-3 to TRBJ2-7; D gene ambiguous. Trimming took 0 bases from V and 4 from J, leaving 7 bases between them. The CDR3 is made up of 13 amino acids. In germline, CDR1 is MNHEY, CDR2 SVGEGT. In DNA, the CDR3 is TGTGCCAGCAGTTACTCACAGCCGTACGAGCAGTACTTC. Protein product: CASSYSQPYEQYF.

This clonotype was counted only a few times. DNA of the CDR3: TGTGCCAGCAGTTACTCCCGACGGCCAACTAATGAAAAACTGTTTTTT. It codes for CASSYSRRPTNEKLFF. This chain uses TRBV6-5 with TRBJ1-4; D uncertain. Per the germline V gene, CDR1 is MNHEY and CDR2 is SVGAGI. The CDR3 runs 16 residues. The germline V and J ends were trimmed by 0 bases and 0 bases, with 8 bases remaining between them.

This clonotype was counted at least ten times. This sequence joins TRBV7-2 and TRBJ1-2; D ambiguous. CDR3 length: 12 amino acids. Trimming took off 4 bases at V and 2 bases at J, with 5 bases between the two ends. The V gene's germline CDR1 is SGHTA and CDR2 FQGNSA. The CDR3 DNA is TGTGCCAGCAGCTCAACAAACTATGGCTACACCTTC. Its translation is CASSSTNYGYTF.

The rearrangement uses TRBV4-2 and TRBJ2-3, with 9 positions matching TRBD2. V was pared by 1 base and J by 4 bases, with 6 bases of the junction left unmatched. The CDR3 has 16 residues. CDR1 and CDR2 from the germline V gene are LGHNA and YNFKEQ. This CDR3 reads CASSQGAGGSPDTQYF. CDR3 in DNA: TGTGCCAGCAGCCAAGGGGCGGGGGGGAGCCCAGATACGCAGTATTTT.

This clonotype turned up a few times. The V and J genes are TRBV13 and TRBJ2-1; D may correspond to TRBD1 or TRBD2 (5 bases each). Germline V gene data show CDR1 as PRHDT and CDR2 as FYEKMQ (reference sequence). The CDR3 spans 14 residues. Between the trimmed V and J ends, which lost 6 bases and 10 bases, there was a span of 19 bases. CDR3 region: CASSSGLNTAEQFF. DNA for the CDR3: TGTGCCAGCAGTTCGGGGCTGAACACCGCCGAGCAGTTCTTC.

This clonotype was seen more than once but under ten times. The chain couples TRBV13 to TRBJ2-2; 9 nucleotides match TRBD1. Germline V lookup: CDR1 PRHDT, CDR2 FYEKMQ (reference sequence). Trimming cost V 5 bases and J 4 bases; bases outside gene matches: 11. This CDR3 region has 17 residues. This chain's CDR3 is CASSPPSTGGGTGELFF. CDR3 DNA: TGTGCCAGCAGCCCACCCTCGACAGGGGGAGGCACCGGGGAGCTGTTTTTT.

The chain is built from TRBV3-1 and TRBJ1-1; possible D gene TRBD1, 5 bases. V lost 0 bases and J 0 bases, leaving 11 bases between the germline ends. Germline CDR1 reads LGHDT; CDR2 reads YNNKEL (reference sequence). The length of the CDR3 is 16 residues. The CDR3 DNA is TGTGCCAGCAGCCAAGAAGGCGGGACTCTGAACACTGAAGCTTTCTTT. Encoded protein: CASSQEGGTLNTEAFF.